This is a list of T cell receptor beta chains from one sample in a study of shared clonotypes between healthy human individuals. Sequenced by immunoSEQ multiplex PCR; TCRdb stores in-frame clones only, minus some. Of roughly 590,000 clones in the sample, nearly 97% were seen once. Sequenced input: naive CD8+ T cells sorted from blood. Every receptor here comes from a woman aged 25 to 39 in good health. The CDR3 runs from the conserved cysteine through the conserved F or W. D genes are given only for firm matches. Clone size is given for some rows only: seen once, a few or many times, or a class if the clone is expanded.

abundance: -; d_gene: TRBD1; v_gene: TRBV5-6; j_gene: TRBJ2-7; CDR3aa: CASSFGTGDYEQYF; CDR3nt: TGTGCCAGCAGCTTTGGGACAGGGGACTACGAGCAGTACTTC
abundance: -; d_gene: TRBD2; v_gene: TRBV11-2; j_gene: TRBJ2-3; CDR3aa: CASSISGRATDTQYF; CDR3nt: TGTGCCAGCAGCATTAGCGGGAGGGCCACAGATACGCAGTATTTT
abundance: -; d_gene: -; v_gene: TRBV2; j_gene: TRBJ2-7; CDR3aa: CASSGGYEQYF; CDR3nt: TGTGCCAGCAGTGGGGGCTACGAGCAGTACTTC
abundance: -; d_gene: -; v_gene: TRBV5-4; j_gene: TRBJ1-2; CDR3aa: CAGGGAGEGYTF; CDR3nt: TGTGCCGGGGGAGGGGCAGGGGAGGGCTACACCTTC
abundance: -; d_gene: -; v_gene: TRBV5-4; j_gene: TRBJ2-4; CDR3aa: CASSLSRGRGQYF; CDR3nt: TGTGCCAGCAGCTTGAGTAGGGGACGAGGTCAGTACTTC
abundance: -; d_gene: TRBD2; v_gene: TRBV13; j_gene: TRBJ2-3; CDR3aa: CASSLGLAGADTQYF; CDR3nt: TGTGCCAGCAGCTTAGGACTAGCGGGAGCAGATACGCAGTATTTT
abundance: -; d_gene: -; v_gene: TRBV21-1; j_gene: TRBJ1-3; CDR3aa: CASSTTDRPGNTIYF; CDR3nt: TGTGCCAGCAGCACCACGGACAGGCCTGGAAACACCATATATTTT
abundance: -; d_gene: TRBD2; v_gene: TRBV28; j_gene: TRBJ2-1; CDR3aa: CASSVASGRGNEQFF; CDR3nt: TGTGCCAGCAGTGTCGCTAGCGGGAGGGGCAATGAGCAGTTCTTC
abundance: once; d_gene: -; v_gene: TRBV27; j_gene: TRBJ2-7; CDR3aa: CASSSGGYEQYF; CDR3nt: TGTGCCAGCAGTTCCGGAGGCTACGAGCAGTACTTC
abundance: -; d_gene: TRBD2; v_gene: TRBV6-1; j_gene: TRBJ2-7; CDR3aa: CASTQGLAGAYEQYF; CDR3nt: TGTGCCAGCACCCAGGGACTAGCGGGAGCATACGAGCAGTACTTC
abundance: -; d_gene: TRBD2; v_gene: TRBV19; j_gene: TRBJ2-7; CDR3aa: CASSTAGGDYEQYF; CDR3nt: TGTGCCAGTAGTACAGCCGGGGGGGATTACGAGCAGTACTTC
abundance: -; d_gene: -; v_gene: TRBV7-9; j_gene: TRBJ2-1; CDR3aa: CASSLLVLSYNEQFF; CDR3nt: TGTGCCAGCAGCTTACTTGTTCTTTCCTACAATGAGCAGTTCTTC
abundance: -; d_gene: -; v_gene: TRBV27; j_gene: TRBJ2-1; CDR3aa: CASSLSAFLAATYNEQFF; CDR3nt: TGTGCCAGCAGTTTATCGGCGTTCTTAGCGGCAACCTACAATGAGCAGTTCTTC
abundance: -; d_gene: -; v_gene: TRBV4-1; j_gene: TRBJ2-4; CDR3aa: CASSQRGPGALGDIQYF; CDR3nt: TGCGCCAGCAGCCAACGGGGGCCTGGGGCGCTGGGGGACATTCAGTACTTC
abundance: -; d_gene: -; v_gene: TRBV5-4; j_gene: TRBJ1-5; CDR3aa: CASSPELGQPQHF; CDR3nt: TGTGCCAGCAGCCCTGAGCTAGGACAGCCCCAGCATTTT
abundance: -; d_gene: -; v_gene: TRBV10-3; j_gene: TRBJ1-3; CDR3aa: CAITSPGNTIYF; CDR3nt: TGTGCCATCACAAGTCCTGGAAACACCATATATTTT
abundance: -; d_gene: -; v_gene: TRBV28; j_gene: TRBJ2-3; CDR3aa: CASSSAWGQHPDTQYF; CDR3nt: TGTGCCAGCAGTTCGGCTTGGGGCCAACATCCAGATACGCAGTATTTT
abundance: -; d_gene: TRBD2; v_gene: TRBV13; j_gene: TRBJ2-2; CDR3aa: CASSSGLALGELFF; CDR3nt: TGTGCCAGCAGCTCGGGACTAGCGCTCGGGGAGCTGTTTTTT
abundance: once; d_gene: -; v_gene: TRBV27; j_gene: TRBJ1-5; CDR3aa: CASSLIGNSNQPQHF; CDR3nt: TGTGCCAGCAGTTTAATTGGGAATAGCAATCAGCCCCAGCATTTT
abundance: -; d_gene: -; v_gene: TRBV18; j_gene: TRBJ2-1; CDR3aa: CASSRGGSHNEQFF; CDR3nt: TGTGCCAGCTCACGAGGCGGTAGCCACAATGAGCAGTTCTTC
abundance: -; d_gene: TRBD1; v_gene: TRBV19; j_gene: TRBJ1-2; CDR3aa: CASSTWVSGTGNYGYTF; CDR3nt: TGTGCCAGTAGTACTTGGGTGTCCGGGACAGGGAACTATGGCTACACCTTC
abundance: -; d_gene: TRBD2; v_gene: TRBV5-1; j_gene: TRBJ2-5; CDR3aa: CASRGYWTSGLQETQYF; CDR3nt: TGCGCCAGCAGAGGTTATTGGACTAGCGGCCTACAAGAGACCCAGTACTTC
abundance: once; d_gene: TRBD1; v_gene: TRBV7-9; j_gene: TRBJ2-7; CDR3aa: CASSTRDSRSYEQYF; CDR3nt: TGTGCCAGCAGCACCCGGGACAGTCGATCCTACGAGCAGTACTTC
abundance: -; d_gene: -; v_gene: TRBV9; j_gene: TRBJ1-1; CDR3aa: CASSVAGDEAFF; CDR3nt: TGTGCCAGCAGCGTAGCGGGGGATGAAGCTTTCTTT
abundance: -; d_gene: TRBD1; v_gene: TRBV20-1; j_gene: TRBJ2-7; CDR3aa: CRTGGPYEQYF; CDR3nt: TGCAGAACAGGGGGCCCCTACGAGCAGTACTTC
abundance: -; d_gene: -; v_gene: TRBV27; j_gene: TRBJ2-7; CDR3aa: CASSSPYEQYF; CDR3nt: TGTGCCAGCAGTTCCCCTTACGAGCAGTACTTC
abundance: -; d_gene: -; v_gene: TRBV20-1; j_gene: TRBJ2-7; CDR3aa: CSARTPGEQYF; CDR3nt: TGCAGTGCTAGGACGCCGGGGGAGCAGTACTTC
abundance: -; d_gene: -; v_gene: TRBV27; j_gene: TRBJ2-7; CDR3aa: CASSLGSYEQYF; CDR3nt: TGTGCCAGCAGTTTAGGCTCCTACGAGCAGTACTTC
abundance: -; d_gene: -; v_gene: TRBV7-9; j_gene: TRBJ1-1; CDR3aa: CASSLAVGNTEAFF; CDR3nt: TGTGCCAGCAGCTTAGCGGTGGGCAACACTGAAGCTTTCTTT
abundance: -; d_gene: TRBD2; v_gene: TRBV7-9; j_gene: TRBJ2-7; CDR3aa: CASFTTSGPSYEQYF; CDR3nt: TGTGCCAGTTTCACGACTAGCGGACCCTCCTACGAGCAGTACTTC
abundance: once; d_gene: -; v_gene: TRBV11-2; j_gene: TRBJ2-5; CDR3aa: CASSLEGQETQYF; CDR3nt: TGTGCCAGCAGCTTAGAGGGACAAGAGACCCAGTACTTC
abundance: -; d_gene: -; v_gene: TRBV5-6; j_gene: TRBJ2-3; CDR3aa: CASSLAVAWNRTDTQYF; CDR3nt: TGTGCCAGCAGCTTGGCGGTGGCGTGGAACCGCACAGATACGCAGTATTTT
abundance: once; d_gene: TRBD2; v_gene: TRBV2; j_gene: TRBJ2-1; CDR3aa: CASIGLAGALSSYNEQFF; CDR3nt: TGTGCCAGCATAGGACTAGCGGGGGCCCTTAGCTCCTACAATGAGCAGTTCTTC
abundance: -; d_gene: TRBD2; v_gene: TRBV4-2; j_gene: TRBJ2-1; CDR3aa: CASSQASVLAAAYNEQFF; CDR3nt: TGTGCCAGCAGCCAGGCTTCTGTTCTAGCGGCTGCCTACAATGAGCAGTTCTTC
abundance: -; d_gene: -; v_gene: TRBV6-1; j_gene: TRBJ1-1; CDR3aa: CASSEEDGGAEAFF; CDR3nt: TGTGCCAGCAGTGAAGAGGACGGGGGGGCTGAAGCTTTCTTT
abundance: -; d_gene: -; v_gene: TRBV2; j_gene: TRBJ2-7; CDR3aa: CASSEDRQGIHEQYF; CDR3nt: TGTGCCAGCAGTGAAGATCGGCAGGGGATCCACGAGCAGTACTTC
abundance: once; d_gene: TRBD1; v_gene: TRBV7-9; j_gene: TRBJ2-3; CDR3aa: CASSPRQGTTNTDTQYF; CDR3nt: TGTGCCAGCAGCCCCAGACAGGGAACTACCAACACAGATACGCAGTATTTT
abundance: -; d_gene: -; v_gene: TRBV4-1; j_gene: TRBJ2-7; CDR3aa: CASSQETAYEQYF; CDR3nt: TGCGCCAGCAGCCAAGAGACAGCCTACGAGCAGTACTTC
abundance: -; d_gene: -; v_gene: TRBV7-6; j_gene: TRBJ1-1; CDR3aa: CASSFGFSTEAFF; CDR3nt: TGTGCCAGCAGCTTCGGGTTCAGCACTGAAGCTTTCTTT
abundance: -; d_gene: -; v_gene: TRBV4-1; j_gene: TRBJ2-4; CDR3aa: CASSQEVGQIKNIQYF; CDR3nt: TGCGCCAGCAGCCAAGAGGTTGGGCAGATCAAAAACATTCAGTACTTC